What follows describes a single T cell receptor beta chain. The antigen remains undetermined. The sample is drawn from a study of T cell responses to AZD1222 COVID-19 vaccine. General study findings and limits: Only 5 to 7 individuals given AZD1222 were seropositive at baseline.

Data came from immunoSEQ multiplex PCR; TCRdb stores just in-frame clones and leaves some out. The data show 150,000 to 180,000 clones, with 90% seen just once and 18% held by the top ten. The clonotype originates from an adult in good health. The sample was peripheral blood, taken on day 0 of AZD1222 vaccination.

CDR3 loop: CASSLTVDRNTEAFF. The DNA for the CDR3 is TGTGCCAGCAGTTTAACCGTAGACAGGAACACTGAAGCTTTCTTT. The rearrangement uses TRBV5-6 and TRBJ1-1; D perhaps matches TRBD1 (5 bases). CDR3 length: 15 amino acids. Germline loops: CDR1 SGHDT, CDR2 YYEEEE. Trimming left V 5 bases short and J 1 base short, with 15 bases between.